This is a list of T cell receptor beta chains from one sample in a study of blood T cell repertoires in COVID-19. Assay: immunoSEQ multiplex PCR; the TCRdb copy retains only in-frame clones and omits some. This table has roughly 130,000 clones, roughly 84% appearing once. Source material: PBMCs or T cells enriched from blood (not recorded which). The receptors come from a woman aged 25 to 39 who had recovered from COVID-19. CDR3s include the opening cysteine and the closing phenylalanine or tryptophan. The order of the fields is J gene, V gene, CDR3 length, D gene, clone size, CDR3 DNA, CDR3 protein. A D gene is named only where the DNA matches it firmly. Not every row has a clone size; where given, it reads once, few, many or a size class.

>TRBJ2-7|TRBV19|17|TRBD2|.
TGTGCCAGTAGTATGGCTAGCGGGAGTGCGTTCTCCTACGAGCAGTACTTC
CASSMASGSAFSYEQYF
>TRBJ1-1|TRBV11-1|12|.|.
TGTGCCAGCAGCCGAACGACAGAATCAGCTTTCTTT
CASSRTTESAFF
>TRBJ2-1|TRBV25-1|11|.|.
TGTGCCAGCAGTGCGTACAATGAGCAGTTCTTC
CASSAYNEQFF
>TRBJ1-5|TRBV3-1/TRBV3-2|17|.|.
TGTGCCAGCAGCCTCGGAGGTGGAGGTTATAGCAATCAGCCCCAGCATTTT
CASSLGGGGYSNQPQHF
>TRBJ2-4|TRBV15|14|.|.
TGTGCCACCAGCCGACTAAGAGAAGGGAACATTCAGTACTTC
CATSRLREGNIQYF
>TRBJ2-3|TRBV7-9|16|TRBD2|.
TGTGCCAGCAGCTTAGCGAGGACTAGCCGCACAGATACGCAGTATTTT
CASSLARTSRTDTQYF
>TRBJ2-7|TRBV30|15|TRBD1|.
TGTGCCTGGAGTGCGGACAGGGGGCTAACCTACGAGCAGTACTTC
CAWSADRGLTYEQYF
>TRBJ2-3|TRBV19|15|.|.
TGTGCCAGTAGTTTGCGGCCTAGAATCTTAGATACGCAGTATTTT
CASSLRPRILDTQYF
>TRBJ2-3|TRBV7-9|13|.|.
TGTGCCAGCAGCTTAGCCTTAGCAGATACGCAGTATTTT
CASSLALADTQYF
>TRBJ1-1|TRBV9|14|TRBD1|.
TGTGCCAGCAGCCTACGTCCACAGGGGACTGAAGCTTTCTTT
CASSLRPQGTEAFF
>TRBJ2-1|TRBV4-3|17|.|.
TGCGCCAGCAGCCAAGATCGGAATTCAGGAAGAGTTAATGAGCAGTTCTTC
CASSQDRNSGRVNEQFF
>TRBJ2-6|TRBV4-1|18|TRBD1|.
TGCGCCAGCAGCCAAGATGGGCAGGGGGCCTCTGGGGCCAACGTCCTGACTTTC
CASSQDGQGASGANVLTF
>TRBJ1-1|TRBV9|15|TRBD1|few
TGTGCCAGCAGCGGGACAGGATACAGAACGACTGAAGCTTTCTTT
CASSGTGYRTTEAFF
>TRBJ2-3|TRBV6-5|13|TRBD2|medium-sized
TGTGCCAGCAGGCTGCGGGAGGGTGGGACGCAGTATTTT
CASRLREGGTQYF
>TRBJ1-1|TRBV27|17|TRBD1|.
TGTGCCAGCAGTAGAACCCTCCCGGGACAGTCGAACACTGAAGCTTTCTTT
CASSRTLPGQSNTEAFF
>TRBJ2-6|TRBV7-3|15|.|.
TGTGCCAGCAGCGCGAGTTACTCTGGGGCCAACGTCCTGACTTTC
CASSASYSGANVLTF
>TRBJ2-7|TRBV7-6|15|TRBD1|.
TGTGCCAGCAACCGAGGCAGGGGGCGCAACTACGAGCAGTACTTC
CASNRGRGRNYEQYF
>TRBJ1-2|TRBV6-5|12|.|.
TGTGCCTGCCGACAGACCAACTATGGCTACACCTTC
CACRQTNYGYTF
>TRBJ1-2|TRBV19|11|.|.
TGTGCCACGACAGGAGCCACCGGCTACACCTTC
CATTGATGYTF
>TRBJ2-5|TRBV10-3|17|TRBD2|.
TGTGCCATCAGTGAAGGTTGGACTAGCGGAAAAAAAGAGACCCAGTACTTC
CAISEGWTSGKKETQYF
>TRBJ2-5|TRBV5-4|14|.|.
TGTGCCAGCAGCCCGACACAAAGCCAAGAGACCCAGTACTTC
CASSPTQSQETQYF
>TRBJ2-1|TRBV25-1|15|TRBD1|few
TGTGCCAGCAGTGAAGGGACAGGGAGGTATAATGAGCAGTTCTTC
CASSEGTGRYNEQFF
>TRBJ2-2|TRBV6-4|15|TRBD1|.
TGTGCCAGCAGTGAGGGACAGGACCTCACCGGGGAGCTGTTTTTT
CASSEGQDLTGELFF
>TRBJ2-3|TRBV29-1|14|.|few
TGCAGCGTCCGGGAAATAGCCGGAACAGATACGCAGTATTTT
CSVREIAGTDTQYF
>TRBJ1-5|TRBV4-2|16|.|once
TGTGCCAGCAGCCGAGAGAGAAGGGGTGGCAATCAGCCCCAGCATTTT
CASSRERRGGNQPQHF
>TRBJ2-1|TRBV28|15|.|few
TGTGCCAGCAGTTTCGTGCGGAGCTCCTACAATGAGCAGTTCTTC
CASSFVRSSYNEQFF
>TRBJ1-2|TRBV27|14|TRBD1|.
TGTGCCAGCAGACGCCTCGGACAGGACTATGGCTACACCTTC
CASRRLGQDYGYTF
>TRBJ2-7|TRBV11-1|15|TRBD2|.
TGTGCCAGCAGTTACGGGACTAGCGTAGCCTACGAGCAGTACTTC
CASSYGTSVAYEQYF
>TRBJ1-1|TRBV11-2|14|.|.
TGTGCCACCAAGGCGGGGCCCGTGAACACTGAAGCTTTCTTT
CATKAGPVNTEAFF
>TRBJ2-2|TRBV4-2|15|.|.
TGTGCCAGCAGCCAACTACAGGGGCGGGGCGGGGAGCTGTTTTTT
CASSQLQGRGGELFF
>TRBJ2-5|TRBV6-5|12|.|.
TGTGCCAGCACGTGGAGCCAAGAGACCCAGTACTTC
CASTWSQETQYF
>TRBJ1-2|TRBV28|12|.|.
TGTGCCAGCAGCCAGGGACTCACCGGCTACACCTTC
CASSQGLTGYTF